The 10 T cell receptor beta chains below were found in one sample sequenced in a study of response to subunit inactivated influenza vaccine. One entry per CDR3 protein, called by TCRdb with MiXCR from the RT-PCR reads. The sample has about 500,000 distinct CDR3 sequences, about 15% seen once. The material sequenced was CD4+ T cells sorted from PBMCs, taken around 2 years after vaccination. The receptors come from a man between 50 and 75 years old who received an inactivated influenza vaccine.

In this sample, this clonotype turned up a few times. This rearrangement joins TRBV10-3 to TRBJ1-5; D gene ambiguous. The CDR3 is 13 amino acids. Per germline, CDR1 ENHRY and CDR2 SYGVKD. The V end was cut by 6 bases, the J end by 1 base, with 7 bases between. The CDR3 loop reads CAISQESNQPQHF. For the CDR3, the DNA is TGTGCCATCAGCCAGGAAAGCAATCAGCCCCAGCATTTT.

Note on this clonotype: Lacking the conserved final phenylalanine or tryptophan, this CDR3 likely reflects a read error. The CDR3 DNA sequence: TGTGCCAGCAGTATTACGTCCTATAATTCACCCCTCCACCTT. Translating it yields CASSITSYNSPLHL. The gene calls are TRBV6-1 and TRBJ1-6; D remains ambiguous. CDR1 is MNHNS and CDR2 is SASEGT in the germline V gene. The germline V and J ends were trimmed by 5 bases and 1 base, with 6 bases remaining between them. The CDR3 is 14 residues long.

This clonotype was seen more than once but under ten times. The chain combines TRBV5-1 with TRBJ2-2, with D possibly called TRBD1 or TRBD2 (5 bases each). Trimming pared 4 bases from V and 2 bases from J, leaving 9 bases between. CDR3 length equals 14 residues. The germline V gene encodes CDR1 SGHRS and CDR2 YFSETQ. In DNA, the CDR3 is TGCGCCAGCAGCGTTGGGGGTAACACCGGGGAGCTGTTTTTT. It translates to CASSVGGNTGELFF.

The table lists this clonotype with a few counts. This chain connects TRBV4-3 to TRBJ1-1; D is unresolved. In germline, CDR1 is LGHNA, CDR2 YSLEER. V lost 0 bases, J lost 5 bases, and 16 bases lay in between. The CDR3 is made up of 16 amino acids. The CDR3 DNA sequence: TGCGCCAGCAGCCAAGATGGGAGGACTGGGGAAACTGAAGCTTTCTTT. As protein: CASSQDGRTGETEAFF.

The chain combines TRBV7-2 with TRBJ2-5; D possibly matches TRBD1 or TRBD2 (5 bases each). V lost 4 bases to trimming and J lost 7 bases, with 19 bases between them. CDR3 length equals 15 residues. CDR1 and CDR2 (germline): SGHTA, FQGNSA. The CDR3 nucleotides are TGTGCCAGCAGCTATAATCTGGGGACCTCCGGGACCCAGTACTTC. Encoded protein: CASSYNLGTSGTQYF.

The CDR3 is CASSQAYNYGYTF. The CDR3 region has the DNA TGTGCCAGCAGCCAAGCATACAACTATGGCTACACCTTC. This chain joins TRBV14 and TRBJ1-2, with D uncertain. The germline V gene encodes CDR1 SGHDN and CDR2 FVKESK. The CDR3 loop spans 13 amino acids. Trimming removed 1 base from V and 2 bases from J, with 5 bases in between.

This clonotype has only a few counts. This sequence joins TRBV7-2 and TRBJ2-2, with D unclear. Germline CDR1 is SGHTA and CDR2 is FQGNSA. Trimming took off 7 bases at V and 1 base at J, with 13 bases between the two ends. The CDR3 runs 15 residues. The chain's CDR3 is CASTPQWGNTGELFF. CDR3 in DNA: TGTGCCAGCACACCACAGTGGGGGAACACCGGGGAGCTGTTTTTT.

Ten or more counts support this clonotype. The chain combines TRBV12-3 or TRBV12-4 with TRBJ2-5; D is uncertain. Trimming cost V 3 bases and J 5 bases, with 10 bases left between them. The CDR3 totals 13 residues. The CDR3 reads CASSFGYGETQYF. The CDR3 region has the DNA TGTGCCAGCAGTTTTGGCTATGGGGAGACCCAGTACTTC.

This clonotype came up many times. The CDR3 bases are TGTGCCAGCAGCTTAGGTGCGGGTAGCTCCTACAATGAGCAGTTCTTC. Its translation is CASSLGAGSSYNEQFF. This sequence joins TRBV11-2 and TRBJ2-1; D perhaps matches TRBD2 (5 bases). This CDR3 has 16 residues. V dropped 1 base and J dropped 0 bases, with 10 bases sitting between them. Germline CDR1 and CDR2: SGHAT and FQNNGV.

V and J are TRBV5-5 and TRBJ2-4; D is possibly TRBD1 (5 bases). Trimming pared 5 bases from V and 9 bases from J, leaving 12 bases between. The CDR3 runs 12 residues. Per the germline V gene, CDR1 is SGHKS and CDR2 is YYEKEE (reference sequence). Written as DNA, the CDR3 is TGTGCCAGCAGTGTCCAGGGCACCATTCAGTACTTC. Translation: CASSVQGTIQYF.